One sample yielded the 31 T cell receptor beta chains listed below, sequenced in a study of cytomegalovirus exposure and HLA in healthy donors. The PCR made use of 60 Vbeta and 13 Jbeta primers. TCRdb's table, derived via immunoSEQ multiplex PCR, lists solely in-frame clones and lacks some. The table shows about 160,000 clones, with around three quarters occurring only once. Sequencing input: PBMCs. Receptors originate from a man in his thirties or forties in good health and CMV-seropositive.

This chain links TRBV28 with TRBJ2-5, with a possible D match to TRBD1 (6 bases). The CDR3 spans 16 residues. Germline-derived CDR1 and CDR2 are MDHEN and SYDVKM. Trimming stripped 4 bases from V and 4 bases from J, with 19 bases between. In nucleotides, the CDR3 is TGTGCCAGCAGTTCACTGGACAGACTCCAGGGAGAGACCCAGTACTTC. It yields the protein CASSSLDRLQGETQYF. Full variable domain (missing parts from reference TRBV28 and TRBJ2-5): DVKVTQSSRYLVKRTGEKVFLECVQDMDHENMFWYRQDPGLGLRLIYFSYDVKMKEKGDIPEGYSVSREKKERFSLILESASTNQTSMYLCASSSLDRLQGETQYFGPGTRLLVL.

The rearrangement uses TRBV28 and TRBJ2-5; TRBD1 aligns across 8 bases. The CDR3 has 15 residues. Germline trimming cut 3 bases from V and 5 bases from J; bases unmatched to any gene: 8. The germline V gene encodes CDR1 MDHEN and CDR2 SYDVKM. In DNA, the CDR3 is TGTGCCAGCAGTTTCGGACAGGGAGATTTGGAGACCCAGTACTTC. Its protein product is CASSFGQGDLETQYF. Full variable domain (rest looked up from reference TRBV28 and TRBJ2-5): DVKVTQSSRYLVKRTGEKVFLECVQDMDHENMFWYRQDPGLGLRLIYFSYDVKMKEKGDIPEGYSVSREKKERFSLILESASTNQTSMYLCASSFGQGDLETQYFGPGTRLLVL.

This clone was observed a handful of times. The chain has TRBV5-1 and TRBJ2-2; 8 nucleotides match TRBD2. This CDR3 is built from 15 residues. V lost 7 bases to trimming and J lost 2 bases; unmatched junction nucleotides: 7. CDR1 is SGHRS and CDR2 is YFSETQ in the germline V gene. The CDR3 region is CASSGGAENTGELFF. CDR3 sequence (DNA): TGCGCCAGCTCCGGGGGGGCCGAAAACACCGGGGAGCTGTTTTTT. Complete variable domain (other parts from reference TRBV5-1 and TRBJ2-2): KAGVTQTPRYLIKTRGQQVTLSCSPISGHRSVSWYQQTPGQGLQFLFEYFSETQRNKGNFPGRFSGRQFSNSRSEMNVSTLELGDSALYLCASSGGAENTGELFFGEGSRLTVL.

V gene TRBV5-4 combines with J gene TRBJ2-5; 7 positions agree with TRBD2. The CDR3 is 14 residues long. With 4 bases clipped from V and 0 bases from J, the junction kept 3 bases outside the gene matches. CDR1 SGHNT and CDR2 YYREEE come from the germline V gene (reference sequence). CDR3 sequence reads: CASSIGTNQETQYF. The CDR3, as DNA: TGTGCCAGCAGCATAGGGACTAACCAAGAGACCCAGTACTTC.

V and J are TRBV12-5 and TRBJ2-1; D perhaps matches TRBD2 (5 bases). This CDR3 has 13 residues. The V gene's germline CDR1 is LGHNT and CDR2 FRNRAP. V lost 6 bases and J 4 bases, leaving 10 bases between the germline ends. The CDR3 loop reads CASGPSGYNEQFF. In DNA, the CDR3 is TGTGCTAGTGGCCCTTCGGGGTACAATGAGCAGTTCTTC.

Only a few counts were recorded for this clone. V gene TRBV28 combines with J gene TRBJ2-5, with TRBD2 identical over 10 bases. V was clipped by 4 bases and J by 1 base; unmatched bases: 6. The germline gives CDR1 MDHEN, CDR2 SYDVKM. There are 16 residues in the CDR3. The CDR3: CASSSSLAGAQETQYF. As DNA, the CDR3 is TGTGCCAGCAGTTCCTCGCTAGCGGGGGCCCAAGAGACCCAGTACTTC.

J is TRBJ2-2 and V is TRBV5-1; D is undetermined. V was trimmed by 0 bases and J by 6 bases, leaving 6 bases between them. This CDR3 region has 13 residues. Germline V gene data show CDR1 as SGHRS and CDR2 as YFSETQ. CDR3 sequence reads: CASSLGLSGELFF. The CDR3 coding sequence is TGCGCCAGCAGCTTGGGTCTTTCCGGGGAGCTGTTTTTT.

This chain connects TRBV18 to TRBJ1-3; 7 nucleotides line up with TRBD1. V shed 2 bases, J shed 4 bases, and the junction held 5 bases outside the gene matches. Per the germline V gene, CDR1 is KGHSH and CDR2 is LQKENI. There are 15 residues in the CDR3. CDR3 in amino acids: CASSPTGEIGNTIYF. The CDR3 DNA reads as TGTGCCAGCTCACCAACAGGGGAGATCGGAAACACCATATATTTT.

Here the CDR3 reads CASRVGGVGKLFF. DNA for the CDR3: TGTGCCAGCAGGGTAGGGGGCGTCGGTAAACTGTTTTTT. This rearrangement joins TRBV5-6 to TRBJ1-4; the match to TRBD1 covers 7 bases. Per germline, CDR1 SGHDT and CDR2 YYEEEE. The CDR3 extends over 13 amino acids. Unmatched junction bases numbered 9, after V lost 5 bases and J lost 11 bases.

The chain carries TRBV10-3 and TRBJ1-3; perhaps TRBD1 as D (6 bases). V lost 9 bases and J 0 bases, leaving 12 bases between the germline ends. The germline gives CDR1 ENHRY, CDR2 SYGVKD. The CDR3 is 14 amino acids. CDR3 coding DNA: TGTGCCATAACGGACAGCCCCTCTGGAAACACCATATATTTT. Its protein product is CAITDSPSGNTIYF.

The V and J genes are TRBV10-1 and TRBJ1-2, with TRBD1 matching over 7 bases. The ends lost 3 bases at V and 8 bases at J; junction bases unmatched: 6. There are 13 residues in the CDR3. The germline CDR1 and CDR2 sequences are WNHNN and SYGVQD (reference sequence). CDR3 coding DNA: TGCGCCAGCAGTGAAGCAGGGGGAAGGGGCTACACCTTC. Protein product: CASSEAGGRGYTF.

The V and J genes are TRBV12-5 and TRBJ2-2, with TRBD1 matching 9 bases. V shed 1 base and J 9 bases; nucleotides not matched to a gene: 3. The CDR3 contains 14 residues. Germline CDR1 is LGHNT and CDR2 is FRNRAP. CDR3 in DNA: TGTGCTAGTGGTTTGGGAACAGGGGGCCGGGAGCTGTTTTTT. As protein: CASGLGTGGRELFF.

The V and J genes are TRBV7-2 and TRBJ2-4; 8 nucleotides match TRBD1. This CDR3 spans 18 amino acids. Germline V gives CDR1 SGHTA, CDR2 FQGNSA. The ends lost 2 bases at V and 0 bases at J; junction bases unmatched: 9. The CDR3 sequence is CASSLSDRGLLAKNIQYF. CDR3 nucleotide sequence: TGTGCCAGCAGCTTATCCGACAGGGGTCTCCTAGCCAAAAACATTCAGTACTTC.

V usage is TRBV4-1 and J usage is TRBJ1-5; D gene ambiguous. Trimming took off 0 bases at V and 7 bases at J, with 13 bases between the two ends. CDR1 is MGHRA, CDR2 YSYEKL, per germline. CDR3 length: 15 amino acids. The CDR3 sequence is CASSQDTGREQPQHF. The CDR3 nucleotides read TGCGCCAGCAGCCAAGATACGGGGAGGGAGCAGCCCCAGCATTTT.

This chain joins TRBV6-6 and TRBJ1-6; TRBD1 matches at 10 bases. The CDR3 has 14 amino acids. V lost 4 bases to trimming and J lost 11 bases; unmatched junction nucleotides: 5. Looked up from germline, CDR1 is MNHNY and CDR2 is SVGAGI (reference sequence). CDR3 residues: CASSFPDRGTPLHF. In DNA, the CDR3 is TGTGCCAGCAGTTTCCCGGACAGGGGGACACCCCTCCACTTT.

The chain couples TRBV7-6 to TRBJ2-7; a weak D match, TRBD1 (6 bases). Germline V gene lookup returns CDR1 SGHVS and CDR2 FNYEAQ. Trimming pared 1 base from V and 2 bases from J, leaving 9 bases between. This CDR3 is built from 14 residues. The CDR3: CASSLGGQTYEQYF. The CDR3, as DNA: TGTGCCAGCAGCTTAGGGGGGCAGACCTACGAGCAGTACTTC.

The rearrangement joins TRBV5-1 to TRBJ1-6; TRBD1 matches 7 bases. Germline-derived CDR1 and CDR2 are SGHRS and YFSETQ. The CDR3 runs to 16 residues. Unmatched junction bases numbered 2, after V lost 0 bases and J lost 2 bases. The DNA for the CDR3 is TGCGCCAGCAGCTTGGACAGGGGAGCCTATAATTCACCCCTCCACTTT. This gives the protein CASSLDRGAYNSPLHF.

The V and J genes are TRBV6-1 and TRBJ2-1, with D unresolved. Trimming took off 4 bases at V and 7 bases at J, with 2 bases between the two ends. The CDR3 extends over 10 amino acids. Germline V gene data show CDR1 as MNHNS and CDR2 as SASEGT. The CDR3 DNA follows: TGTGCCAGCAGTGCGAATGAGCAGTTCTTC. This translates into CASSANEQFF.

The chain carries TRBV21-1 and TRBJ2-7; the table's D call, TRBD2, was not checked against the DNA. TRBV21-1 is a pseudogene. The CDR3 has 9 residues. The CDR3 region has the DNA TGTGCCAGGCGGAAGGAGCAGTACTTC. Its translation is CARRKEQYF.

The chain combines TRBV5-1 with TRBJ2-1; TRBD1 matches 9 bases. Germline V gene lookup returns CDR1 SGHRS and CDR2 YFSETQ. The CDR3 length is 15 residues. The J segment lost 6 bases and the V segment lost 5 bases, leaving 9 bases of the junction unmatched. CDR3 protein: CASRFSQGAFNEQFF. For the CDR3, the DNA is TGCGCCAGCAGGTTTTCACAGGGGGCCTTCAATGAGCAGTTCTTC.

The rearrangement uses TRBV5-6 and TRBJ2-5, with 9 positions matching TRBD1. V dropped 4 bases and J dropped 4; count of bases not matched to a gene: 5. Germline loops: CDR1 SGHDT, CDR2 YYEEEE. The CDR3 sequence is 14 residues long. DNA of the CDR3: TGTGCCAGCAGCATACGGACAGGGGTAGAGACCCAGTACTTC. Translation gives CASSIRTGVETQYF.

The rearrangement links TRBV5-1 to TRBJ2-7, with D hard to call. CDR1 and CDR2 from the germline V gene are SGHRS and YFSETQ. The CDR3 runs to 13 residues. V gave up 4 bases and J gave up 3 bases, with 11 bases separating them. In nucleotides, the CDR3 is TGCGCCAGCAGCCCCCAGGTGGGCTACGAGCAGTACTTC. Its translation: CASSPQVGYEQYF.

This clone was counted between two and nine times. The chain has TRBV10-3 and TRBJ2-7; a possible D gene is TRBD1 (6 bases). V was trimmed by 7 bases and J by 0 bases, leaving 10 bases between them. The germline gives CDR1 ENHRY, CDR2 SYGVKD. This CDR3 spans 13 amino acids. This CDR3 is CAIKPGDSYEQYF. CDR3 nucleotides: TGTGCCATCAAACCAGGGGACTCCTACGAGCAGTACTTC.

This sequence joins TRBV21-1 and TRBJ1-5. TRBV21-1 is designated a pseudogene. This CDR3 contains 16 residues. The CDR3 nucleotides read TGTGCCAGCAGCAACGAGTACGGGGATTGGAATCAGCCCCAGCATTTT. It encodes CASSNEYGDWNQPQHF.

V gene TRBV19 combines with J gene TRBJ2-3; perhaps TRBD2 as D (5 bases). The CDR3 covers 17 residues. Trimming stripped 0 bases from V and 3 bases from J, with 16 bases between. Germline CDR1 LNHDA, CDR2 SQIVND (reference sequence). The DNA for the CDR3 is TGTGCCAGTAGTATAGAGTTGGAGGCAGGCGGAACAGATACGCAGTATTTT. It encodes CASSIELEAGGTDTQYF.

This sequence joins TRBV5-1 and TRBJ1-1; D is perhaps TRBD1 (6 bases). Germline V gene data show CDR1 as SGHRS and CDR2 as YFSETQ. Trimming pared 5 bases from V and 1 base from J, leaving 12 bases between. The CDR3 length is 14 residues. CDR3 in amino acids: CASSSSGANTEAFF. For the CDR3, the DNA is TGCGCCAGCAGTTCCTCAGGGGCGAACACTGAAGCTTTCTTT.

V and J are TRBV28 and TRBJ2-5; TRBD2 agrees at 7 bases. CDR3 size: 14 residues. V lost 7 bases and J lost 4; bases outside the gene matches: 9. CDR1 MDHEN and CDR2 SYDVKM come from the germline V gene. The DNA for the CDR3 is TGTGCCAGCACCCCTTCGGGGGGTTTAGAGACCCAGTACTTC. Translated: CASTPSGGLETQYF.

This rearrangement joins TRBV27 to TRBJ1-5; maybe TRBD1 (5 bases). This CDR3 has 13 residues. Germline CDR1 is MNHEY and CDR2 is SMNVEV (reference sequence). V shed 6 bases and J shed 4 bases, with 10 bases lying between them. CDR3 in DNA: TGTGCCAGCAGGGCAGGGTTGAATCAGCCCCAGCATTTT. Translated: CASRAGLNQPQHF.

The J gene is TRBJ1-2, the V gene TRBV4-2; the match to TRBD1 covers 8 bases. The ends lost 0 bases at V and 1 base at J; junction bases unmatched: 4. CDR3 length: 16 residues. In germline, CDR1 is LGHNA, CDR2 YNFKEQ. The chain's CDR3 is CASSQDQGALNYGYTF. CDR3 nucleotides: TGTGCCAGCAGCCAAGATCAGGGGGCGCTTAACTATGGCTACACCTTC.

The J gene is TRBJ2-7, the V gene TRBV2; D not certain. Germline V lookup: CDR1 SNHLY, CDR2 FYNNEI. This CDR3 region has 14 residues. V was shortened by 5 bases and J by 8 bases, with 19 bases between the two germline ends. The CDR3 loop is CASSMTPPSTKQYF. The CDR3 nucleotides are TGTGCCAGCAGTATGACACCACCATCTACGAAGCAGTACTTC.

The CDR3 DNA is TGTGCCAGTAGTGCAGGGACTAGTAGAAACGAGCAGTACTTC. Amino acids: CASSAGTSRNEQYF. The rearrangement links TRBV19 to TRBJ2-7; 8 bases fit TRBD2. CDR1 is LNHDA, CDR2 SQIVND, per germline (reference sequence). Trimming cost V 5 bases and J 5 bases; bases outside gene matches: 8. This CDR3 has 14 residues.